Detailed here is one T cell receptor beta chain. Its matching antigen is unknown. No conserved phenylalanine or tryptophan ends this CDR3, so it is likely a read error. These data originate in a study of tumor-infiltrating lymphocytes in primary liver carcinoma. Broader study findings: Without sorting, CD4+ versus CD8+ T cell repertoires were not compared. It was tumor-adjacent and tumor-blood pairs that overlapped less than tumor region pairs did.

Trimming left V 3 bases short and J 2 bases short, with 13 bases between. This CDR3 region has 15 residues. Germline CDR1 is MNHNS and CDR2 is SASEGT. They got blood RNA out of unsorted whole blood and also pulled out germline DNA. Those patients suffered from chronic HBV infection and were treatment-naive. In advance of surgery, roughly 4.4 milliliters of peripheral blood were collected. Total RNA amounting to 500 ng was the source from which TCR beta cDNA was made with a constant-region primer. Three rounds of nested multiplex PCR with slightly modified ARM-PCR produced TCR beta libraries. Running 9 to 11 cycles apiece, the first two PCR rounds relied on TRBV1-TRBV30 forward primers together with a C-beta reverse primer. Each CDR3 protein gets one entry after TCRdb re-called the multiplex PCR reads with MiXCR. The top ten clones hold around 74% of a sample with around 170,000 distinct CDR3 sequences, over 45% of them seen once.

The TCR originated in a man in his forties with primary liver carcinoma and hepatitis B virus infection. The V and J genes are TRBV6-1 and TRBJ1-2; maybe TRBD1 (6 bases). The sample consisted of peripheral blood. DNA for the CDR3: TGTGCCAGCAGTGACTCCGGGACACCCAACTATGGCTACACCTTA. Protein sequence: CASSDSGTPNYGYTL.